This is a list of T cell receptor beta chains from one sample in a study of early T cells in non-severe SARS-CoV-2 infection. TCRdb fed the 5' RACE reads into MiXCR, producing one record per CDR3 protein. Altogether some 88,000 distinct CDR3 sequences are present, around 17% being singletons, with the ten largest covering around 4.9%. Specimen: whole blood, collected at baseline. Source of these receptors: an adult who was a healthcare worker with PCR-confirmed SARS-CoV-2 infection or an uninfected control (not recorded which). Both conserved end residues are part of each CDR3. The D gene is left open where the match is weak. The listing skips clone size in some rows; elsewhere it reads once, few, many or a size class.

abundance: many; v_gene: TRBV28; len: 14; d_gene: -; j_gene: TRBJ2-7; CDR3nt: TGTGCCAGCAGTTTTACCGGGAACTCCTACGAGCAGTACTTC; CDR3aa: CASSFTGNSYEQYF
abundance: few; v_gene: TRBV12-3/TRBV12-4; len: 14; d_gene: TRBD1; j_gene: TRBJ1-2; CDR3nt: TGTGCCAGCAGTCCCCGGGACAGGGGATATGGCTACACCTTC; CDR3aa: CASSPRDRGYGYTF
abundance: -; v_gene: TRBV7-9; len: 15; d_gene: TRBD2; j_gene: TRBJ2-2; CDR3nt: TGTGCCAGCAGCTTACTGGCGGGGGGCACCGGGGAGCTGTTTTTT; CDR3aa: CASSLLAGGTGELFF
abundance: many; v_gene: TRBV12-3/TRBV12-4; len: 15; d_gene: TRBD2; j_gene: TRBJ2-7; CDR3nt: TGTGCCAGCAGTTCTAGCGGCGTTAGCTCCTACGAGCAGTACTTC; CDR3aa: CASSSSGVSSYEQYF
abundance: -; v_gene: TRBV7-9; len: 13; d_gene: -; j_gene: TRBJ1-6; CDR3nt: TGTGCCAGCAGCTCAGAACAGAATTCACCCCTCCACTTT; CDR3aa: CASSSEQNSPLHF
abundance: -; v_gene: TRBV7-2; len: 14; d_gene: -; j_gene: TRBJ2-7; CDR3nt: TGTGCCAGCAGCTTAAAAATCTCATCTTTCGAGCAGTACTTC; CDR3aa: CASSLKISSFEQYF
abundance: -; v_gene: TRBV7-2; len: 11; d_gene: -; j_gene: TRBJ2-5; CDR3nt: TGTGCCAGCAAGATACAAGAGACCCAGTACTTC; CDR3aa: CASKIQETQYF
abundance: -; v_gene: TRBV12-3/TRBV12-4; len: 16; d_gene: TRBD1; j_gene: TRBJ1-1; CDR3nt: TGTGCCAGCAGTGGGCCCCAGGGGGGAGAGAACACTGAAGCTTTCTTT; CDR3aa: CASSGPQGGENTEAFF
abundance: -; v_gene: TRBV3-1; len: 14; d_gene: -; j_gene: TRBJ2-7; CDR3nt: TGTGCCAGCAGCCTCAACGAAGGGGCCCACGAGCAGTACTTC; CDR3aa: CASSLNEGAHEQYF
abundance: -; v_gene: TRBV20-1; len: 12; d_gene: -; j_gene: TRBJ2-1; CDR3nt: TGCAGTGCTAGAGTCGGGCCTAATGAGCAGTTCTTC; CDR3aa: CSARVGPNEQFF
abundance: few; v_gene: TRBV3-2; len: 15; d_gene: -; j_gene: TRBJ2-3; CDR3nt: TGTGCCAGCAGCCCCGGGACAGGGGGAGCAGATACGCAGTATTTT; CDR3aa: CASSPGTGGADTQYF
abundance: -; v_gene: TRBV13; len: 17; d_gene: TRBD2; j_gene: TRBJ2-7; CDR3nt: TGTGCCAGCAGCTCGCGAGGGTTGAGCGGGACTCCGTGGGAGCAGTACTTC; CDR3aa: CASSSRGLSGTPWEQYF
abundance: few; v_gene: TRBV28; len: 13; d_gene: -; j_gene: TRBJ2-3; CDR3nt: TGTGCCAGCATTACACAGGGTTTGGGAACGCAGTATTTT; CDR3aa: CASITQGLGTQYF
abundance: -; v_gene: TRBV12-3/TRBV12-4; len: 14; d_gene: TRBD2; j_gene: TRBJ2-5; CDR3nt: TGTGCCAGCAGCCAGCGGGGGGCCCAAGAGACCCAGTACTTC; CDR3aa: CASSQRGAQETQYF
abundance: -; v_gene: TRBV6-5; len: 15; d_gene: -; j_gene: TRBJ2-7; CDR3nt: TGTGCCAGCAGTCCCGGACACTCCCCCGCCTACGAGCAGTACTTC; CDR3aa: CASSPGHSPAYEQYF
abundance: -; v_gene: TRBV9; len: 15; d_gene: -; j_gene: TRBJ2-5; CDR3nt: TGTGCCAGCAGCAGGTCGGGGTCTTTGGGTGAGACCCAGTACTTC; CDR3aa: CASSRSGSLGETQYF
abundance: -; v_gene: TRBV19; len: 15; d_gene: -; j_gene: TRBJ2-7; CDR3nt: TGTGCCAGTAGTATAGGGTTCGGACATCTCTACGAGCAGTACTTC; CDR3aa: CASSIGFGHLYEQYF
abundance: few; v_gene: TRBV5-1; len: 13; d_gene: -; j_gene: TRBJ2-5; CDR3nt: TGCGCCAGCAGCCAGCCGGCGCAAGAGACCCAGTACTTC; CDR3aa: CASSQPAQETQYF
abundance: -; v_gene: TRBV6-1; len: 13; d_gene: -; j_gene: TRBJ2-7; CDR3nt: TGTGCCAGCAGGGGGGTAGACTCCTACGAGCAGTACTTC; CDR3aa: CASRGVDSYEQYF
abundance: few; v_gene: TRBV7-2; len: 14; d_gene: TRBD1; j_gene: TRBJ1-4; CDR3nt: TGTGCCAGCAGCTCCAGGGGGCGAGGTGAAAAACTGTTTTTT; CDR3aa: CASSSRGRGEKLFF
abundance: -; v_gene: TRBV7-8; len: 16; d_gene: TRBD2; j_gene: TRBJ2-5; CDR3nt: TGTGCCACCCCGACTAGCGGGCCCGACACGGGAGAGACCCAGTACTTC; CDR3aa: CATPTSGPDTGETQYF
abundance: few; v_gene: TRBV18; len: 15; d_gene: -; j_gene: TRBJ1-2; CDR3nt: TGTGCCAGCTCTCAGACTGACAGGAAGGGCTATGGCTACACCTTC; CDR3aa: CASSQTDRKGYGYTF
abundance: medium-sized; v_gene: TRBV7-2; len: 13; d_gene: -; j_gene: TRBJ1-5; CDR3nt: TGTGCCAGCAGCTCCCAACCCAATCAGCCCCAGCATTTT; CDR3aa: CASSSQPNQPQHF
abundance: -; v_gene: TRBV29-1; len: 12; d_gene: -; j_gene: TRBJ2-1; CDR3nt: TGCAGCATAAAGGGACGGTTCAATGAGCAGTTCTTC; CDR3aa: CSIKGRFNEQFF
abundance: -; v_gene: TRBV7-9; len: 13; d_gene: TRBD2; j_gene: TRBJ2-6; CDR3nt: TGTGCCACCGACCTAGCGGGAGGAGGGGTCCTGACTTTC; CDR3aa: CATDLAGGGVLTF
abundance: many; v_gene: TRBV12-3/TRBV12-4; len: 16; d_gene: -; j_gene: TRBJ2-3; CDR3nt: TGTGCCAGCAGTCCCGAAGGACACACTGGCACAGATACGCAGTATTTT; CDR3aa: CASSPEGHTGTDTQYF
abundance: few; v_gene: TRBV5-4; len: 15; d_gene: -; j_gene: TRBJ1-3; CDR3nt: TGTGCCAGCAGCTTGGCCGGAAGCTCTGGAAACACCATATATTTT; CDR3aa: CASSLAGSSGNTIYF
abundance: few; v_gene: TRBV6-5; len: 15; d_gene: -; j_gene: TRBJ1-1; CDR3nt: TGTGCCAGCAGTTACTCGAGCTCTCAGGGACTGGAAGCTTTCTTT; CDR3aa: CASSYSSSQGLEAFF
abundance: -; v_gene: TRBV10-2; len: 14; d_gene: TRBD1; j_gene: TRBJ2-7; CDR3nt: TGCGCCAGCAAACCAGGGACAGCATTCTACGAGCAGTACTTC; CDR3aa: CASKPGTAFYEQYF
abundance: few; v_gene: TRBV12-3/TRBV12-4; len: 15; d_gene: -; j_gene: TRBJ2-1; CDR3nt: TGTGCCAGCACCCATCGCGCGACGTCCTACAATGAGCAGTTCTTC; CDR3aa: CASTHRATSYNEQFF
abundance: -; v_gene: TRBV10-3; len: 15; d_gene: TRBD1; j_gene: TRBJ1-6; CDR3nt: TGTGCCATCAGTGACTCTCGACAGGGGAATTCACCCCTCCACTTT; CDR3aa: CAISDSRQGNSPLHF
abundance: few; v_gene: TRBV13; len: 16; d_gene: TRBD2; j_gene: TRBJ2-7; CDR3nt: TGTGCCAGCAGCCCGTCCGGGACTAGCGGAACCTACGAGCAGTACTTC; CDR3aa: CASSPSGTSGTYEQYF
abundance: few; v_gene: TRBV20-1; len: 13; d_gene: -; j_gene: TRBJ2-5; CDR3nt: TGCAGTGCTATTAGGTCGGGGGACGGGGCCCAGTACTTC; CDR3aa: CSAIRSGDGAQYF
abundance: few; v_gene: TRBV9; len: 17; d_gene: TRBD1; j_gene: TRBJ2-1; CDR3nt: TGTGCCAGCAGCCACGGAAGAGGGGACAGGGGATACAATGAGCAGTTCTTC; CDR3aa: CASSHGRGDRGYNEQFF
abundance: -; v_gene: TRBV12-3/TRBV12-4; len: 14; d_gene: TRBD1; j_gene: TRBJ2-7; CDR3nt: TGTGCCAGCAGACACCGGGACAGTACCTACGAGCAGTACTTC; CDR3aa: CASRHRDSTYEQYF
abundance: -; v_gene: TRBV5-1; len: 16; d_gene: -; j_gene: TRBJ2-5; CDR3nt: TGCGCCAGCAGCGACATCACCGCATTAATAGGGGAGACCCAGTACTTC; CDR3aa: CASSDITALIGETQYF